Sequencing of this T cell receptor beta chain was carried out in a study of CD8 T cells in Susac syndrome. Overall study: When blood was drawn, patients with Susac syndrome were on intravenous immunoglobulin alone, on corticosteroids, or therapy-naive.

The RNA, 0.5 to 1 ug, was put through reverse transcription using random hexamers. TCRdb ran MiXCR on the immunoSEQ multiplex PCR reads and lists one entry per CDR3 protein. In the table there are 70,000 to 75,000 distinct CDR3 sequences, 93% of which are singletons. V was clipped by 7 bases and J by 1 base, with 12 bases between them. Germline CDR1 is SNHLY and CDR2 is FYNNEI. The CDR3 length is 14 residues. CD8+ and CD4+ T cells from blood underwent TCR beta sequencing, which was carried out in a high-throughput format. The TCR was taken from a human donor with Susac syndrome. The V call is TRBV2, the J call TRBJ2-3, with D unclear. The source material was CD4+ T cells from PBMCs. The CDR3 DNA sequence: TGTGCCAGCATACTACTCTCTCGCACAGATACGCAGTATTTT. Its protein is CASILLSRTDTQYF.